This TCR beta chain was identified during a study of cytomegalovirus exposure and HLA in healthy donors. The PCR had 60 Vbeta and 13 Jbeta primers. The protocol was immunoSEQ multiplex PCR, while the TCRdb copy is restricted to in-frame clones and leaves out a portion. The repertoire table contains approximately 46,000 clones. V was shortened by 8 bases and J by 0 bases, with 10 bases between the two germline ends. The CDR3 is 13 amino acids. CDR1 and CDR2 (germline): ENHRY, SYGVKD. The source material was PBMCs. This TCR was recovered from a male donor in good health and CMV-seronegative. This sequence joins TRBV10-3 and TRBJ1-1; D possibly corresponds to TRBD1 (5 bases). The CDR3 nucleotides are TGTGCCATCGGCCTGACAGTGAACACTGAAGCTTTCTTT. Its translation: CAIGLTVNTEAFF.